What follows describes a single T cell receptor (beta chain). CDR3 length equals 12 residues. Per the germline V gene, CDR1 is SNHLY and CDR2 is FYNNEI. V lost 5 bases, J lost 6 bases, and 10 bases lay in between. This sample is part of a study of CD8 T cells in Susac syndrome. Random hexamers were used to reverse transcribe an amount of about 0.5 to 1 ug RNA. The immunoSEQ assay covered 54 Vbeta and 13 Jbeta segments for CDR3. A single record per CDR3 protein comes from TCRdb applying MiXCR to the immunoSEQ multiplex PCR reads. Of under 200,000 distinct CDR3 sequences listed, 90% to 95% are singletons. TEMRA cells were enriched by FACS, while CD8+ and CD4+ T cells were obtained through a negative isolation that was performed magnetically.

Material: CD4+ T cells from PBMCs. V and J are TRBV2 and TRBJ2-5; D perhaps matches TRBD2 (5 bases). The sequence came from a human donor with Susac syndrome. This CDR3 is CASSSGKKTQYF. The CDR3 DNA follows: TGTGCCAGCAGTTCGGGGAAGAAGACCCAGTACTTC.